One T cell receptor (beta chain) is described in this entry. What it binds is unknown. The sorted-subset replicate PCRs were given 200 ng DNA, which is approximately 30,000 T cell genomes. As processed by the authors: ImmunoSEQ sequences covered only the junction and lacked quality scores; filtering therefore differed. The assay was immunoSEQ multiplex PCR, and TCRdb's table has in-frame clones only and misses some. The V and J calls and clone size are taken from that table; D and trimming were inferred from the DNA. Of roughly 400,000 clones listed, around 96% were seen once; the top ten hold approximately 0.3%. This sample was taken from a study of shared clonotypes between healthy human individuals. Whole-study findings and limits: The genetic and exposure-history diversity represented was limited by few donors.

The CDR3 runs 16 residues. Trimming stripped 0 bases from V and 5 bases from J, with 15 bases between. Per germline, CDR1 SGHDT and CDR2 YYEEEE. CCR7-negative CD45RA+ TemRA cells were combined with CD45RO+ cells to form CD8 memory. The origin of this receptor is a man younger than 45 in good health. V gene TRBV5-6 combines with J gene TRBJ1-5; D may be TRBD1 (6 bases). The source material was memory CD8+ T cells sorted from blood. Indicated subset: CD45RO+ cells pooled with CCR7-negative TemRA cells. CDR3 loop: CASSLGVTGRDQPQHF. The DNA for the CDR3 is TGTGCCAGCAGCTTGGGGGTAACAGGGAGAGATCAGCCCCAGCATTTT.